The sequence of this T cell receptor beta chain was determined in a study of blood T cell repertoires in COVID-19. Whole-study context: Both acute and convalescent COVID-19 samples were obtained from the United States, Italy and Spain.

The protocol was immunoSEQ multiplex PCR, while the TCRdb copy is restricted to in-frame clones and leaves out a portion. The sample holds a few hundred thousand clones, approximately 88% seen once. Trimming left V 5 bases short and J 6 bases short, with 10 bases between. CDR3 size: 11 residues. Looked up from germline, CDR1 is DFQATT and CDR2 is SNEGSKA (reference sequence). This clonotype was obtained from a woman aged 25 to 39 with COVID-19, enrolled during active disease. The material sequenced was peripheral blood. The chain couples TRBV20-1 to TRBJ1-1; the D gene is possibly TRBD1 (6 bases). CDR3 loop: CSALTGAEAFF. The DNA of the CDR3 is TGCAGTGCTTTGACAGGAGCTGAAGCTTTCTTT.